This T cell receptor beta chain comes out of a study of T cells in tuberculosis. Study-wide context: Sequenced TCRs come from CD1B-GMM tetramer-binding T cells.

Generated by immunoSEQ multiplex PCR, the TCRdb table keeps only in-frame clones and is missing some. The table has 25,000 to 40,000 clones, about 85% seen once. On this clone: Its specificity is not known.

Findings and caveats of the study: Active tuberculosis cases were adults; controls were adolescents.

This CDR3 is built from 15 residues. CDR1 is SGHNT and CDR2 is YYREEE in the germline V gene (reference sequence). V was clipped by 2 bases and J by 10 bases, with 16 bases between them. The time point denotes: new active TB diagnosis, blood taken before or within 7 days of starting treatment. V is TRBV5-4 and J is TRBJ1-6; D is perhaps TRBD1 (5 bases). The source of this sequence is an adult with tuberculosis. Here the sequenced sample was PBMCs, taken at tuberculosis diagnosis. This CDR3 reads CASSFRGRVGSPLHF. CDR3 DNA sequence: TGTGCCAGCAGCTTCCGAGGCAGGGTTGGATCACCCCTCCACTTT.